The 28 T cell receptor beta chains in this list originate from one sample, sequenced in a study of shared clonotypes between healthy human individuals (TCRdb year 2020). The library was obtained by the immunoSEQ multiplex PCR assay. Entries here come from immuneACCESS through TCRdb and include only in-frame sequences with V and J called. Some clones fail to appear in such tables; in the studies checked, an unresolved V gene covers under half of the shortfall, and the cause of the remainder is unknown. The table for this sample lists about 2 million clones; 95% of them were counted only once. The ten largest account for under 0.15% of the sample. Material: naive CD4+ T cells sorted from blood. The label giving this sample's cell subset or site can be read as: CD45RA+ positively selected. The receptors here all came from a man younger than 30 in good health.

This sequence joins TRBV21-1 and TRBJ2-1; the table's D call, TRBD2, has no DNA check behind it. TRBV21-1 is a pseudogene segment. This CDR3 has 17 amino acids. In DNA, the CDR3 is TGTGCCAGCAGCAAAGCGCTAATCCGACTTTCGTCCTTATGGCAGTTCTTC. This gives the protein CASSKALIRLSSLWQFF.

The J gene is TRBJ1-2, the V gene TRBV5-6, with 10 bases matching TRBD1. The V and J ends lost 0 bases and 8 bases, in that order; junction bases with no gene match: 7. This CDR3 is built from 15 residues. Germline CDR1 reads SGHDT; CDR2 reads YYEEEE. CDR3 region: CASSLAGQGTAGYTF. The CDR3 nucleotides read TGTGCCAGCAGCTTGGCGGGACAGGGGACGGCGGGCTACACCTTC.

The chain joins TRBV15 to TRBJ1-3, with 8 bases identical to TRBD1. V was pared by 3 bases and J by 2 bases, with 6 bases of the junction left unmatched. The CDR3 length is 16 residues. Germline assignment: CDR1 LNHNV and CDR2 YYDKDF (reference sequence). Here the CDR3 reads CATSRAKTGAGNTIYF. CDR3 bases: TGTGCCACCAGCAGGGCCAAGACAGGGGCTGGAAACACCATATATTTT. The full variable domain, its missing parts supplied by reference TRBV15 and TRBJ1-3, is DAMVIQNPRYQVTQFGKPVTLSCSQTLNHNVMYWYQQKSSQAPKLLFHYYDKDFNNEADTPDNFQSRRPNTSFCFLDIRSPGLGDTAMYLCATSRAKTGAGNTIYFGEGSWLTVV.

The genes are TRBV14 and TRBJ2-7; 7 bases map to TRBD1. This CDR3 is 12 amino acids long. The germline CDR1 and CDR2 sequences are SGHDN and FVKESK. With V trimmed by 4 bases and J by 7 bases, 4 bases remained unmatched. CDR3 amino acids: CASSPQGWEQYF. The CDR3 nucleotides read TGTGCCAGCAGCCCACAGGGGTGGGAGCAGTACTTC. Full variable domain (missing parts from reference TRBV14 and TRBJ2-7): EAGVTQFPSHSVIEKGQTVTLRCDPISGHDNLYWYRRVMGKEIKFLLHFVKESKQDESGMPNNRFLAERTGGTYSTLKVQPAELEDSGVYFCASSPQGWEQYFGPGTRLTVT.

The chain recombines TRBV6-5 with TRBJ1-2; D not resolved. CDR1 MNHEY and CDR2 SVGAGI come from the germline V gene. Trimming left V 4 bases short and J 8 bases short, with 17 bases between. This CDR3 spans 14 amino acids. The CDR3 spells CASSSPGPTVGYTF. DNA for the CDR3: TGTGCCAGCAGTTCCCCGGGCCCGACTGTGGGCTACACCTTC.

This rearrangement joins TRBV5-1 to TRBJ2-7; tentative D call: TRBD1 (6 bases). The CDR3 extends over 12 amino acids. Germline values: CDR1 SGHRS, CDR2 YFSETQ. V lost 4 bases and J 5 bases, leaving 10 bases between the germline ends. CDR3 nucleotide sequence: TGCGCCAGCAGCAAAGGGGGTCACGAGCAGTACTTC. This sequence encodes CASSKGGHEQYF.

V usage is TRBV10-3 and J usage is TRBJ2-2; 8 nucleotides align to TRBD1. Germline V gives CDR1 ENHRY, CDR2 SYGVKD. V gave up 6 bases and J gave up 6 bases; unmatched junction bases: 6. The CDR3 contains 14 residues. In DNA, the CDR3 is TGTGCCATCAGCGGACAGGGAGGCGCCGGGGAGCTGTTTTTT. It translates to CAISGQGGAGELFF.

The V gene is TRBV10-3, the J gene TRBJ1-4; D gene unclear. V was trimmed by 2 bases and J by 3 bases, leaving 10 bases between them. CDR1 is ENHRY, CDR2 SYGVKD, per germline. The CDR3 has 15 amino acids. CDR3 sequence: CAISEGPAANEKLFF. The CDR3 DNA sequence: TGTGCCATCAGTGAGGGCCCTGCGGCTAATGAAAAACTGTTTTTT.

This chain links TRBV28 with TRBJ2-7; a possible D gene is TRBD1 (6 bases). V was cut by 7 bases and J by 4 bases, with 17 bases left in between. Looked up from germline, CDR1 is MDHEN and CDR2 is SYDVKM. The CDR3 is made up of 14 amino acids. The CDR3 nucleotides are TGTGCCAGCACACAGGGTGGACCACCTTACGAGCAGTACTTC. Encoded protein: CASTQGGPPYEQYF.

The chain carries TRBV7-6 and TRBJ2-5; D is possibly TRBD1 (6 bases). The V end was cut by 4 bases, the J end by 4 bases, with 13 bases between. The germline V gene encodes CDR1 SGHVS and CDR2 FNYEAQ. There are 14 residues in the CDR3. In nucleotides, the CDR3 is TGTGCCAGCAGCTCCACCGCGGACAGAGAGACCCAGTACTTC. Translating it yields CASSSTADRETQYF.

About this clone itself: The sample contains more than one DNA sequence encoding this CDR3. The CDR3 nucleotides are TGCGCCAGCAGCCAACGACGCACAGATACGCAGTATTTT. Protein: CASSQRRTDTQYF. The V and J genes are TRBV4-1 and TRBJ2-3; D is ambiguous. The CDR3 has 13 amino acids. Germline CDR1 is MGHRA and CDR2 is YSYEKL. V lost 2 bases, J lost 1 base, and 4 bases lay in between.

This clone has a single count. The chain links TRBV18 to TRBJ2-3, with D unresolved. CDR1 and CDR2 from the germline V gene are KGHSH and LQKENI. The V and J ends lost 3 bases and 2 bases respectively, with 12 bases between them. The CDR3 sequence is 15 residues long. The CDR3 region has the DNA TGTGCCAGCTCACCGGACGAGAGAGTCACAGATACGCAGTATTTT. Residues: CASSPDERVTDTQYF.

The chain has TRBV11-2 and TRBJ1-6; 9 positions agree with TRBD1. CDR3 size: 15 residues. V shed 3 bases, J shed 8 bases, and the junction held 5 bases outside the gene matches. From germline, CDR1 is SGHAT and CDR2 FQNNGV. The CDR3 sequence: CASSFQWTGDSPLHF. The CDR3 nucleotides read TGTGCCAGCAGCTTCCAATGGACAGGGGATTCACCCCTCCACTTT.

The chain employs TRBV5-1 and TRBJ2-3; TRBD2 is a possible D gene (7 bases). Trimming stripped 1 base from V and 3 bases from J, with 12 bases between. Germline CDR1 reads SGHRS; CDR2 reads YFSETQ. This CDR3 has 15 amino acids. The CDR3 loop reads CASSLNGGLTDTQYF. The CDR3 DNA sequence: TGCGCCAGCAGCTTGAACGGGGGGCTGACAGATACGCAGTATTTT.

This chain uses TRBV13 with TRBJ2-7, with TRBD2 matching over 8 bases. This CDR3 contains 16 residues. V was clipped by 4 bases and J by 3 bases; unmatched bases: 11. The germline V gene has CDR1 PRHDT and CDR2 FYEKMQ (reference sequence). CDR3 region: CASSWGLTSVNYEQYF. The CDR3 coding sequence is TGTGCCAGCAGCTGGGGGTTGACTAGCGTTAACTACGAGCAGTACTTC.

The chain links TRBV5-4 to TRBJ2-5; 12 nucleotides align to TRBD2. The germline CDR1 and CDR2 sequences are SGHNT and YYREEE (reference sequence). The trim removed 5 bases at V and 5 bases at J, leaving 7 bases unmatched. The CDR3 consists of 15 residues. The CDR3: CASRDLAGGLETQYF. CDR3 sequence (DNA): TGTGCCAGCAGGGATCTAGCGGGAGGGCTGGAGACCCAGTACTTC.

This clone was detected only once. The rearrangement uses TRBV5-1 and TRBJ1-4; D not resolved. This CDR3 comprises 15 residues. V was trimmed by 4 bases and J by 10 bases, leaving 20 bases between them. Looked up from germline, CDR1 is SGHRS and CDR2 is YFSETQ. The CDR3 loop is CASSLDGGRAGKLFF. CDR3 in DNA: TGCGCCAGCAGCCTGGATGGCGGTCGGGCAGGAAAACTGTTTTTT.

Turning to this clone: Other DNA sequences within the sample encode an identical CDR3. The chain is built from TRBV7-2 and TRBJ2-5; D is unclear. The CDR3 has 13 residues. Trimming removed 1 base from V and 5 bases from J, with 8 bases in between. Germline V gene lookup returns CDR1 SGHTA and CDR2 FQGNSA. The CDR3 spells CASSLGEAETQYF. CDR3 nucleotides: TGTGCCAGCAGCTTAGGGGAAGCCGAGACCCAGTACTTC.

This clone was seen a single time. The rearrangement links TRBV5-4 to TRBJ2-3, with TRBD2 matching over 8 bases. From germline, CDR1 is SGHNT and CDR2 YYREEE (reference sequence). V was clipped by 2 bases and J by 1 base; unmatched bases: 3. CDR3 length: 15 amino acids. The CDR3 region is CASSLRAGGTDTQYF. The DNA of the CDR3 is TGTGCCAGCAGCTTACGAGCGGGAGGCACAGATACGCAGTATTTT.

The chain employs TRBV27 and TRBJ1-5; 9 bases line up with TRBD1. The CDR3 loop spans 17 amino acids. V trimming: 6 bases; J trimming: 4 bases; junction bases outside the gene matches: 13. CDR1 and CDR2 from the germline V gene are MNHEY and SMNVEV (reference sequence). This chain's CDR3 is CASRPNRDRASNQPQHF. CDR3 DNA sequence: TGTGCCAGCAGACCCAATCGGGACAGGGCTTCGAATCAGCCCCAGCATTTT.

CDR3 coding DNA: TGTGCCAGCAAGAGGGTGGGGCCCTATGGCTACACCTTC. Translation gives CASKRVGPYGYTF. The gene calls are TRBV6-5 and TRBJ1-2, with D maybe TRBD1 (5 bases). V lost 7 bases and J lost 4, with 13 bases in between. The CDR3 has 13 residues. CDR1 is MNHEY and CDR2 is SVGAGI in the germline V gene.

For the CDR3, the DNA is TGTGCTAGTGGTACCGGGACGGACTCCAATGAGCAGTTCTTC. Residues: CASGTGTDSNEQFF. The V and J genes are TRBV12-5 and TRBJ2-1; D is tentatively TRBD1 or TRBD2 (5 bases each). Trimming took 5 bases from V and 6 from J, leaving 14 bases between them. The CDR3 totals 14 residues. Germline CDR1 is LGHNT and CDR2 is FRNRAP.

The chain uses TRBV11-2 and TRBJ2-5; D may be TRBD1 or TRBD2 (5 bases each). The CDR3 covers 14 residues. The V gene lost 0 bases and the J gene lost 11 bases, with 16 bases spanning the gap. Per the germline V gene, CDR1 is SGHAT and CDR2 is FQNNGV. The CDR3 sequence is CASSLDRDRVGQYF. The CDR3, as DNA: TGTGCCAGCAGCTTAGATCGGGACCGGGTAGGGCAGTACTTC.

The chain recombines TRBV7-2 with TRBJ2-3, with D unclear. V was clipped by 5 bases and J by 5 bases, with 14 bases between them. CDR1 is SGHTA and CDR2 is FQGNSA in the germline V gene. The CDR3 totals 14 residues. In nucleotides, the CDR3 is TGTGCCAGCAGCCCTAGGCGGTGGGGAGATACGCAGTATTTT. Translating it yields CASSPRRWGDTQYF.

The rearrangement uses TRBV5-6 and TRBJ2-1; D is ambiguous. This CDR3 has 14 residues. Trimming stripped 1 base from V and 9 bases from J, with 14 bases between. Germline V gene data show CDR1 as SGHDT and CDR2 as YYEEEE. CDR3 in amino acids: CASSLFGSRVEQFF. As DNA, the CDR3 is TGTGCCAGCAGCTTGTTCGGATCTCGCGTTGAGCAGTTCTTC.

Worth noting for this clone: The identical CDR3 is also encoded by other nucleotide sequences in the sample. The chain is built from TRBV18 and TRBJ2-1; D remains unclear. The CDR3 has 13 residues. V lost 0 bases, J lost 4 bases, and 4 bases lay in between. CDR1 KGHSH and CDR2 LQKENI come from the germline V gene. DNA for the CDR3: TGTGCCAGCTCACCACCGAGATACAATGAGCAGTTCTTC. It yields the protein CASSPPRYNEQFF.

CDR3 loop: CASSLSSQNTGELFF. CDR3 bases: TGTGCCAGCAGTTTGTCTAGCCAGAACACCGGGGAGCTGTTTTTT. This sequence joins TRBV28 and TRBJ2-2, with D perhaps TRBD2 (5 bases). V lost 3 bases, J lost 1 base, and 9 bases lay in between. The CDR3 runs 15 residues. The germline V gene encodes CDR1 MDHEN and CDR2 SYDVKM. The entire variable domain, with the rest obtained from reference TRBV28 and TRBJ2-2, is as follows: DVKVTQSSRYLVKRTGEKVFLECVQDMDHENMFWYRQDPGLGLRLIYFSYDVKMKEKGDIPEGYSVSREKKERFSLILESASTNQTSMYLCASSLSSQNTGELFFGEGSRLTVL.

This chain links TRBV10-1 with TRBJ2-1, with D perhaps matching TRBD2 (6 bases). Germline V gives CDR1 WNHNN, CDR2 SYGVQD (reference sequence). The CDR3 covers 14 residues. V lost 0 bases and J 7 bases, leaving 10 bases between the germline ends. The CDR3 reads CASSESAGRNEQFF. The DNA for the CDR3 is TGCGCCAGCAGTGAGTCTGCAGGGAGGAATGAGCAGTTCTTC.